The clone carrying this T cell receptor (beta chain) was detected once. This record comes from a study of blood T cell repertoires in COVID-19. Study summary: COVID-19 samples collected from the United States, Italy and Spain covered acute and convalescent phases. PBMCs, B-cell-depleted T cells, or T cells provided the cDNA or gDNA that made up the material.

Looked up from germline, CDR1 is KGHSH and CDR2 is LQKENI. The CDR3 spans 17 residues. With 6 bases clipped from V and 4 bases from J, the junction kept 13 bases outside the gene matches. Authors' data handling: Amplification from reference gene primers served as the basis for estimated nucleated cell counts. Profiled with immunoSEQ multiplex PCR; TCRdb holds only in-frame clones, not every one. The DNA was the basis for D and trimming; V, J and clone size are from that table. Of under 400,000 clones in the sample, more than 70% were seen once. Patients of the Seattle cohort, enrolled during active infection, were followed longitudinally.

The chain is built from TRBV18 and TRBJ1-4, with 8 positions matching TRBD1. The source is a woman in her 30s with COVID-19, enrolled during active disease. The sequenced material came from peripheral blood. The CDR3 region is CASSQAGTGAYNEKLFF. CDR3 sequence (DNA): TGTGCCAGCTCCCAAGCCGGGACAGGTGCCTATAATGAAAAACTGTTTTTT.